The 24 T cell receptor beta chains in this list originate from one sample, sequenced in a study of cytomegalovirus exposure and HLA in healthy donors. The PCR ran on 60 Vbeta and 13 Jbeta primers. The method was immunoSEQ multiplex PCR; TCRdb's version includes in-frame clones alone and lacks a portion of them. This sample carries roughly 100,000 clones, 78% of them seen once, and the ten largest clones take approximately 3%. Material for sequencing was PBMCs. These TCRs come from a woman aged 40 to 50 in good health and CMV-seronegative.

This chain's CDR3 is CASSSTSGTADTQYF. The CDR3 DNA follows: TGTGCCAGCAGCTCGACTAGCGGGACGGCAGATACGCAGTATTTT. The V call is TRBV7-2, the J call TRBJ2-3, with TRBD2 identical over 11 bases. This CDR3 contains 15 residues. V lost 4 bases to trimming and J lost 4 bases; unmatched junction nucleotides: 4. Germline CDR1 and CDR2: SGHTA and FQGNSA.

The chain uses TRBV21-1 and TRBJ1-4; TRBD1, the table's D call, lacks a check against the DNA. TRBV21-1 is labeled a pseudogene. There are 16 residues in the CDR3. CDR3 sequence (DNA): TGTGCCAGCAGCAAAGTCCCACAGGAAAATGTTGAAAAACTGTTTTTT. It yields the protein CASSKVPQENVEKLFF.

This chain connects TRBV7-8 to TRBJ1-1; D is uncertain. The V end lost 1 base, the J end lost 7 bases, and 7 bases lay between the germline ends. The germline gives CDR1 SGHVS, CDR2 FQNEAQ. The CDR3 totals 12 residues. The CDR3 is CASSLGDFEAFF. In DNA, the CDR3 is TGTGCCAGCAGCTTAGGAGACTTTGAAGCTTTCTTT. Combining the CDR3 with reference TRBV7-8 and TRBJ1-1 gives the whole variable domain GAGVSQSPRYKVAKRGQDVALRCDPISGHVSLFWYQQALGQGPEFLTYFQNEAQLDKSGLPSDRFFAERPEGSVSTLKIQRTQQEDSAVYLCASSLGDFEAFFGQGTRLTVV.

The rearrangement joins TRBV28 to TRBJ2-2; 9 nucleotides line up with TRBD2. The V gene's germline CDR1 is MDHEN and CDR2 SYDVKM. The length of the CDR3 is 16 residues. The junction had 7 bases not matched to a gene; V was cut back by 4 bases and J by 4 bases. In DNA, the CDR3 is TGTGCCAGCAGTTCTAGCGGGACTGCGGGCACCGGGGAGCTGTTTTTT. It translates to CASSSSGTAGTGELFF.

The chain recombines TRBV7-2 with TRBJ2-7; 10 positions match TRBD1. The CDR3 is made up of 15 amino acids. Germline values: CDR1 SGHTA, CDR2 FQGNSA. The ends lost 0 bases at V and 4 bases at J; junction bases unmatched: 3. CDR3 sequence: CASSLAGQGLYEQYF. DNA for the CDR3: TGTGCCAGCAGCTTAGCGGGACAGGGGCTATACGAGCAGTACTTC.

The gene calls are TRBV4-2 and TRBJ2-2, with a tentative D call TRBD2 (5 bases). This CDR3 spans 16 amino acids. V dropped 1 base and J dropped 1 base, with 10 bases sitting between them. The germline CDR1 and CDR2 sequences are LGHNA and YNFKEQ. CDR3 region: CASSQGEWGNTGELFF. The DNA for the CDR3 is TGTGCCAGCAGCCAAGGGGAGTGGGGGAACACCGGGGAGCTGTTTTTT.

The CDR3 DNA follows: TGTGCCAGCAGCGGGAGAGGACTAGCGGGGGCTTCCTCCTACAATGAGCAGTTCTTC. Its translation is CASSGRGLAGASSYNEQFF. The gene calls are TRBV7-2 and TRBJ2-1; 13 nucleotides match TRBD2. The V gene end was trimmed by 5 bases and the J gene end by 0 bases; junction bases not matched to a gene: 10. This CDR3 is built from 19 residues. Germline assignment: CDR1 SGHTA and CDR2 FQGNSA.

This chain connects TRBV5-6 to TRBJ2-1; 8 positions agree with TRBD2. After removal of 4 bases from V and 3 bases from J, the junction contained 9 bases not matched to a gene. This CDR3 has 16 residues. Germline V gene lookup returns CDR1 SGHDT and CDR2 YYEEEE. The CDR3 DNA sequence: TGTGCCAGCAGCCTAGCTGCGGGAGGCCTCTACAATGAGCAGTTCTTC. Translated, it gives CASSLAAGGLYNEQFF. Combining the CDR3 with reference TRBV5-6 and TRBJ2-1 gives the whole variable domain DAGVTQSPTHLIKTRGQQVTLRCSPKSGHDTVSWYQQALGQGPQFIFQYYEEEERQRGNFPDRFSGHQFPNYSSELNVNALLLGDSALYLCASSLAAGGLYNEQFFGPGTRLTVL.

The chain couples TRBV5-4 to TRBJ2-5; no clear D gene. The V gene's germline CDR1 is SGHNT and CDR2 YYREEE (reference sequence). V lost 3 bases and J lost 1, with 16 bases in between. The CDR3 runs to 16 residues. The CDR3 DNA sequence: TGTGCCAGCAGCTCGAGGTTTATGGCCCCCCAAGAGACCCAGTACTTC. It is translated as CASSSRFMAPQETQYF.

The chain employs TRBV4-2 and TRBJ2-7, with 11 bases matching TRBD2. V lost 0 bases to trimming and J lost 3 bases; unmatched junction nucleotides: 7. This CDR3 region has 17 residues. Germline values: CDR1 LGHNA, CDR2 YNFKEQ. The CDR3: CASSQDATSGTGYEQYF. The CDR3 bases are TGTGCCAGCAGCCAAGATGCGACTAGCGGGACTGGCTACGAGCAGTACTTC.

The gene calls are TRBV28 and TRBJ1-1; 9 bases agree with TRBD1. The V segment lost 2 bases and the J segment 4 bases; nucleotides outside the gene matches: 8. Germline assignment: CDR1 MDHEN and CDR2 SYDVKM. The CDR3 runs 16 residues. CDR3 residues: CASSLKGQGPSTEAFF. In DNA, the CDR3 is TGTGCCAGCAGTTTAAAGGGACAGGGTCCCAGCACTGAAGCTTTCTTT.

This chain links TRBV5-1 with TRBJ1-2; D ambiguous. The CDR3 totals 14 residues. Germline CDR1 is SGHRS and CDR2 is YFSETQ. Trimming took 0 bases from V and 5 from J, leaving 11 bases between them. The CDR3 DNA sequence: TGCGCCAGCAGCTTGGATGTCAGTCGTTATGGCTACACCTTC. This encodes CASSLDVSRYGYTF.

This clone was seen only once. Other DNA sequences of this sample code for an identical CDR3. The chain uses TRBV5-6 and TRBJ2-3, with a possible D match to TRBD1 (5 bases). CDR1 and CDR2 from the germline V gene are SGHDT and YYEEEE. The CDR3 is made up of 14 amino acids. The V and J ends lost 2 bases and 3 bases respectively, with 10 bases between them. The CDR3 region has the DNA TGTGCCAGCAGCTTCCGGACATTTACAGATACGCAGTATTTT. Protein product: CASSFRTFTDTQYF.

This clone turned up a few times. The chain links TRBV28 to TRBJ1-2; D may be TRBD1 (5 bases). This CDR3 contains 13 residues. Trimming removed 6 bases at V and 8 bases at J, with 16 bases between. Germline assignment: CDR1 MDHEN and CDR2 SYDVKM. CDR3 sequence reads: CASRTPGLTGYTF. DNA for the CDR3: TGTGCCAGCAGAACCCCGGGACTGACCGGCTACACCTTC.

CDR3 sequence (DNA): TGTGCCAGCAGTGAATCTAGCGGCGGTGAGCAGTTCTTC. Translating it yields CASSESSGGEQFF. The genes are TRBV6-1 and TRBJ2-1, with TRBD2 matching 7 bases. The junction had 4 bases not matched to a gene; V was cut back by 2 bases and J by 9 bases. In germline, CDR1 is MNHNS, CDR2 SASEGT. CDR3 length: 13 amino acids.

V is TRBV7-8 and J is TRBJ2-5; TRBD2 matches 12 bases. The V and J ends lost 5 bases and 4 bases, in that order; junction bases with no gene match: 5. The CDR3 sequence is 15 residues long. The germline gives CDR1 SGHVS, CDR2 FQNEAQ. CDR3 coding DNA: TGTGCCAGCAGCGCGGGACTAGCGGGCCCAGAGACCCAGTACTTC. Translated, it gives CASSAGLAGPETQYF. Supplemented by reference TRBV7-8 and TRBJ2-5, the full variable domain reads GAGVSQSPRYKVAKRGQDVALRCDPISGHVSLFWYQQALGQGPEFLTYFQNEAQLDKSGLPSDRFFAERPEGSVSTLKIQRTQQEDSAVYLCASSAGLAGPETQYFGPGTRLLVL.

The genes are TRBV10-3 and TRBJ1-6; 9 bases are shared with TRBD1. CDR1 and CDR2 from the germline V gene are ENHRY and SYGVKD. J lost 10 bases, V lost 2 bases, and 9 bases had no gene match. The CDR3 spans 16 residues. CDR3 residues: CAISEGDRVRGSPLHF. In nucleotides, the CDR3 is TGTGCCATCAGTGAGGGGGACAGGGTGAGGGGATCACCCCTCCACTTT.

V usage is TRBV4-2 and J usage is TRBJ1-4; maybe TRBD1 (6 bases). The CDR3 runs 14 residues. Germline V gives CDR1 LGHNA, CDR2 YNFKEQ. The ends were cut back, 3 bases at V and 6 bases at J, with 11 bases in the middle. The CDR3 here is CASSHVTGDEKLFF. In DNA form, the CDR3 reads TGTGCCAGCAGCCATGTGACAGGTGATGAAAAACTGTTTTTT.

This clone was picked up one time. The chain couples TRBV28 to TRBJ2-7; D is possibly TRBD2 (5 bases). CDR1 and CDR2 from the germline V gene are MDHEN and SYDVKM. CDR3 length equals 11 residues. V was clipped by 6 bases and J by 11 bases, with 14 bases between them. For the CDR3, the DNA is TGTGCCAGCAGGAACCGGGGAAAGAAGTACTTC. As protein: CASRNRGKKYF.

Here the CDR3 reads CASSLDRGTGELFF. In DNA, the CDR3 is TGTGCCAGCAGCTTGGACAGGGGGACCGGGGAGCTGTTTTTT. The chain employs TRBV5-8 and TRBJ2-2, with TRBD1 identical over 8 bases. This CDR3 region has 14 residues. The germline gives CDR1 SGHTS, CDR2 YDEGEE. V gave up 0 bases and J gave up 5 bases; unmatched junction bases: 0.

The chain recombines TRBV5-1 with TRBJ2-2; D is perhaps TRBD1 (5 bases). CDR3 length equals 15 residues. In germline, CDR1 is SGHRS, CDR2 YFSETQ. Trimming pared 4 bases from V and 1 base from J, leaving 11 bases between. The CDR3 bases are TGCGCCAGCAGCCCCTCCCAGGGGAACACCGGGGAGCTGTTTTTT. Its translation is CASSPSQGNTGELFF.

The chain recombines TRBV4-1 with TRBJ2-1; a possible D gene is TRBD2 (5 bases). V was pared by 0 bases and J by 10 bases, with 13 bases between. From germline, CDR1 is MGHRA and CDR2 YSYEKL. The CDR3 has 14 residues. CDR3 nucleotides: TGCGCCAGCAGCCAAGAAATCCTCGGGGAGGAGCAGTTCTTC. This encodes CASSQEILGEEQFF.

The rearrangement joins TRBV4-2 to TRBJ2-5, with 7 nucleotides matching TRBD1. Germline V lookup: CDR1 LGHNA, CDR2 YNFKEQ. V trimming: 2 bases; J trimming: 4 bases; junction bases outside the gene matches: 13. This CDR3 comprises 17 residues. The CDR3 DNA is TGTGCCAGCAGCCAATATACAGGGGTCGAGGGGCGAGAGACCCAGTACTTC. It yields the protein CASSQYTGVEGRETQYF.

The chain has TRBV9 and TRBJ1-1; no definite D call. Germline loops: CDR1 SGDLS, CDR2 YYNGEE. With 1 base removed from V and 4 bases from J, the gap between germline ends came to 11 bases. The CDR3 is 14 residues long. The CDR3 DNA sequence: TGTGCCAGCAGCGTAACGACCCGGGGCACTGAAGCTTTCTTT. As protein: CASSVTTRGTEAFF.